The present T cell receptor (beta chain) was sequenced within a study of cytomegalovirus exposure and HLA in healthy donors. Study context: The 120 validation repertoires matched the roughly 700 first-cohort repertoires in platform, a later analysis reported.

TCRdb's copy holds only in-frame clones and misses some; the assay was immunoSEQ multiplex PCR. Of hundreds of thousands of clones listed, approximately 88% were seen once; the top ten hold about an eighth. Sequencing was carried out using PBMCs. The TCR was taken from a woman aged 25 to 39 in good health and CMV-seropositive.

The CDR3 sequence is CASSPYSGTTYEQYF. CDR3 bases: TGTGCCAGCAGTCCCTATAGCGGAACTACCTACGAGCAGTACTTC. The rearrangement uses TRBV27 and TRBJ2-7; perhaps TRBD2 as D (6 bases). V lost 5 bases and J 2 bases, leaving 16 bases between the germline ends. This CDR3 region has 15 residues. Looked up from germline, CDR1 is MNHEY and CDR2 is SMNVEV (reference sequence).